One TCR beta chain is described in this entry. J gave up 7 bases and V 0 bases, and 4 bases lay outside the gene matches. Germline CDR1 is SGDLS and CDR2 is YYNGEE. The CDR3 runs to 15 residues. Both 60 Vbeta primers and 13 Jbeta primers went into the PCR. Under the authors' procedure: Later, an analysis found about 80 million unique TCR beta chains, and approximately 10 million of these were shared. Here immunoSEQ multiplex PCR was the method, and the copy in TCRdb shows in-frame clones only, minus some. Clone size and V and J calls were adopted from that table, with D and trimming inferred from the DNA. The top ten hold around 1.3% of the sample, which has over 85,000 clones, about 73% seen once. This entry is derived from a study of cytomegalovirus exposure and HLA in healthy donors.

The sample consisted of PBMCs. The chain employs TRBV9 and TRBJ2-2; 9 bases are shared with TRBD1. The sequence came from a woman in her twenties or thirties in good health and CMV-seronegative. The CDR3 is CASSVGDRVNGELFF. For the CDR3, the DNA is TGTGCCAGCAGCGTAGGGGACAGGGTCAACGGGGAGCTGTTTTTT. Based on the CDR3 plus reference TRBV9 and TRBJ2-2, the full variable domain is DSGVTQTPKHLITATGQRVTLRCSPRSGDLSVYWYQQSLDQGLQFLIQYYNGEERAKGNILERFSAQQFPDLHSELNLSSLELGDSALYFCASSVGDRVNGELFFGEGSRLTVL.